What follows are 10 T cell receptor beta chains derived from one specimen sequenced in a study of T cell responses to AZD1222 COVID-19 vaccine (dated by TCRdb to the early 2020s). This sample's time point label indicates: baseline before first vaccination. The library was prepared using the immunoSEQ multiplex PCR assay. As stored in TCRdb, this immuneACCESS dataset retains in-frame rearrangements with V and J assigned. A fraction of the clones does not appear; measured against another copy, unresolved V genes explain less than half of the discrepancy, and the remainder lacks a known reason. Counted in this sample were approximately 100,000 clones; roughly 91% of them appeared once. Of the sample, about 41% falls within the top ten clones. This material consisted of peripheral blood, taken on day 0 of AZD1222 vaccination. The receptors were sampled from an adult in good health.

The chain is built from TRBV19 and TRBJ1-5; no clear D gene. Germline V gives CDR1 LNHDA, CDR2 SQIVND (reference sequence). The CDR3 length is 14 residues. V lost 7 bases, J lost 3 bases, and 13 bases lay in between. CDR3 in amino acids: CASTDEGSNQPQHF. In nucleotides, the CDR3 is TGTGCCAGTACCGACGAAGGCTCCAATCAGCCCCAGCATTTT.

In DNA, the CDR3 is TGTGCCAGCAGTTTAGGTTCAGGGGCGAGAGGCTACACCTTC. Protein: CASSLGSGARGYTF. This rearrangement joins TRBV28 to TRBJ1-2, with D perhaps matching TRBD1 (6 bases). This CDR3 has 14 amino acids. Germline V lookup: CDR1 MDHEN, CDR2 SYDVKM. Trimming shortened V by 2 bases and J by 8 bases, and 15 bases separated the two germline ends.

This chain connects TRBV27 to TRBJ1-1; the D gene is possibly TRBD1 (5 bases). V lost 9 bases and J lost 5, with 19 bases in between. CDR3 size: 14 residues. Germline V lookup: CDR1 MNHEY, CDR2 SMNVEV (reference sequence). The CDR3 DNA is TGTGCCAGTGCTAAACTCCAGGGTGGGACTGAAGCTTTCTTT. Its translation is CASAKLQGGTEAFF.

This chain connects TRBV28 to TRBJ1-3, with unresolved D. CDR3 size: 14 residues. The germline gives CDR1 MDHEN, CDR2 SYDVKM. The V end was cut by 8 bases, the J end by 2 bases, with 13 bases between. The CDR3 protein is CASVSTFPGNTIYF. CDR3 nucleotides: TGTGCCAGCGTTTCGACATTTCCTGGAAACACCATATATTTT.

The genes are TRBV7-9 and TRBJ1-5; a weak D match, TRBD1 (6 bases). Trimming took off 4 bases at V and 6 bases at J, with 10 bases between the two ends. The CDR3 covers 13 residues. Per the germline V gene, CDR1 is SEHNR and CDR2 is FQNEAQ (reference sequence). In nucleotides, the CDR3 is TGTGCCAGCAGCTCGGACAGTAGTCAGCCCCAGCATTTT. Residues: CASSSDSSQPQHF.

The CDR3 region is CASSGGQGPTPNEKLFF. The CDR3 DNA reads TGCGCCAGCAGTGGAGGACAGGGCCCGACTCCTAATGAAAAACTGTTTTTT. J is TRBJ1-4 and V is TRBV10-1, with 8 bases aligning to TRBD1. Per the germline V gene, CDR1 is WNHNN and CDR2 is SYGVQD (reference sequence). CDR3 length equals 17 residues. V shed 4 bases and J 3 bases; nucleotides not matched to a gene: 10.

The CDR3 coding sequence is TGTGCCAGCAGCTTAGTTAGGCTAGCGGGAGAACCAGATACGCAGTATTTT. It is translated as CASSLVRLAGEPDTQYF. This chain links TRBV7-2 with TRBJ2-3; 10 positions match TRBD2. CDR1 is SGHTA, CDR2 FQGNSA, per germline. The CDR3 is made up of 17 amino acids. The trim removed 1 base at V and 4 bases at J, leaving 8 bases unmatched. The whole variable domain, filled in from reference TRBV7-2 and TRBJ2-3, reads GAGVSQSPSNKVTEKGKDVELRCDPISGHTALYWYRQSLGQGLEFLIYFQGNSAPDKSGLPSDRFSAERTGGSVSTLTIQRTQQEDSAVYLCASSLVRLAGEPDTQYFGPGTRLTVL.

The V and J genes are TRBV19 and TRBJ1-2; TRBD1 matches at 8 bases. This CDR3 is 16 amino acids long. After removal of 2 bases from V and 4 bases from J, the junction contained 9 bases not matched to a gene. CDR1 and CDR2 (germline): LNHDA, SQIVND (reference sequence). The CDR3 coding sequence is TGTGCCAGTAGTATATCAGGGGGCCCTTCCCTCTATGGCTACACCTTC. Encoded protein: CASSISGGPSLYGYTF.

V gene TRBV24-1 combines with J gene TRBJ2-1; possibly TRBD2 for D (5 bases). Deletions cut 5 bases from V and 6 bases from J, with 16 bases between. This CDR3 spans 15 amino acids. Germline lookup yields CDR1 KGHDR and CDR2 SFDVKD. The CDR3 loop reads CATSGSRRLTNEQFF. In DNA form, the CDR3 reads TGTGCCACCAGTGGTTCCAGGAGACTAACCAATGAGCAGTTCTTC.

This chain joins TRBV11-1 and TRBJ1-2; the D gene is possibly TRBD1 (6 bases). CDR1 is SGHAT and CDR2 is FQDESV in the germline V gene (reference sequence). CDR3 length: 15 amino acids. The V and J ends lost 0 bases and 4 bases respectively, with 12 bases between them. Here the CDR3 reads CASSLAATGIYGYTF. The DNA of the CDR3 is TGTGCCAGCAGCTTAGCCGCGACAGGCATCTATGGCTACACCTTC. Full variable domain (rest looked up from reference TRBV11-1 and TRBJ1-2): EAEVAQSPRYKITEKSQAVAFWCDPISGHATLYWYRQILGQGPELLVQFQDESVVDDSQLPKDRFSAERLKGVDSTLKIQPAELGDSAMYLCASSLAATGIYGYTFGSGTRLTVV.